This T cell receptor beta chain was identified in a study of cytomegalovirus exposure and HLA in healthy donors. Study information: In a later analysis, the 120 or so validation repertoires were reported to have used the same platform as the 600 to 800 first-cohort repertoires. Broader study findings: 150 to 200 TCR beta chains were listed as cytomegalovirus-associated. Testing in vitro showed a few CMV-associated chains specific for CMV antigens. Cytomegalovirus status, reportedly, was diagnosed with high specificity and sensitivity by the classifier.

Of note for this clone: As yet, its antigen is unknown.

The table came from immunoSEQ multiplex PCR; TCRdb's copy has only in-frame clones and leaves some out. Of around 400,000 clones in the sample, 80% to 90% were seen once. CDR3 length equals 17 residues. V lost 5 bases and J lost 0; bases outside the gene matches: 10. Germline CDR1 and CDR2: SEHNR and FQNEAQ (reference sequence). The receptor comes from a woman younger than 35 in good health and CMV-seronegative. Sequencing was carried out using PBMCs. The chain links TRBV7-9 to TRBJ2-7, with TRBD2 matching 10 bases. The CDR3 nucleotides read TGTGCCAGCAGCCGACAACTAGCGGGGTCTAGCTCCTACGAGCAGTACTTC. This sequence encodes CASSRQLAGSSSYEQYF.